Below are 5 T cell receptor beta chains sequenced from a single sample in a study of siplizumab effects on memory and regulatory T cells (dated by TCRdb to the late 2010s). The library was built by means of the immunoSEQ multiplex PCR assay. TCRdb's version of the immuneACCESS table is confined to in-frame rearrangements and falls short of the full clone set. An unresolved V gene accounts for under half of the shortfall where checked; the remainder is of unknown origin. This sample holds tens of thousands of clones; around 92% were observed only once. The ten largest clones take up 0.2% to 0.3% of the sample. Material: naive CD4+ T cells sorted from blood. The meaning of the sample's cell subset or site label: unstimulated naive T cells. These receptors came from a human donor in good health.

The rearrangement uses TRBV11-3 and TRBJ2-5; a possible D gene is TRBD1 (5 bases). The length of the CDR3 is 13 residues. The V and J ends lost 5 bases and 1 base respectively, with 8 bases between them. Germline V lookup: CDR1 SGHNT, CDR2 YENEEA. CDR3 coding DNA: TGTGCCAGCAGCGTACAGGCCCAAGAGACCCAGTACTTC. As protein: CASSVQAQETQYF.

The CDR3 DNA reads TGTGCCAGCAGTTTTGCGGGGCTCTATGGCTACACCTTC. Translating gives CASSFAGLYGYTF. V usage is TRBV27 and J usage is TRBJ1-2, with D possibly being TRBD1 (5 bases). The CDR3 spans 13 residues. In germline, CDR1 is MNHEY, CDR2 SMNVEV (reference sequence). The V end lost 3 bases, the J end lost 4 bases, and 9 bases lay between the germline ends.

In this sample, this clone turned up once. V is TRBV5-6 and J is TRBJ1-1; D unresolved. Germline assignment: CDR1 SGHDT and CDR2 YYEEEE. Between the trimmed V and J ends, which lost 0 bases and 1 base, there was a span of 7 bases. The CDR3 spans 14 residues. The CDR3 sequence: CASSLVSANTEAFF. The CDR3 DNA is TGTGCCAGCAGCTTGGTTTCCGCGAACACTGAAGCTTTCTTT.

The chain has TRBV6-4 and TRBJ2-1, with D possibly being TRBD1 or TRBD2 (6 bases each). The germline V gene has CDR1 MRHNA and CDR2 SNTAGT. This CDR3 comprises 15 residues. Trimming pared 5 bases from V and 4 bases from J, leaving 15 bases between. The DNA of the CDR3 is TGTGCCAGCAGTCAGACTAGGGGGACTTACAATGAGCAGTTCTTC. Its protein is CASSQTRGTYNEQFF.

The chain has TRBV7-2 and TRBJ1-5; 9 nucleotides match TRBD1. The germline gives CDR1 SGHTA, CDR2 FQGNSA. The length of the CDR3 is 17 residues. Trimming took 1 base from V and 2 from J; bases not matched to a gene: 6. In DNA form, the CDR3 reads TGTGCCAGCAGCTTAGTAACAGGGGGCTTGGGCAATCAGCCCCAGCATTTT. This gives the protein CASSLVTGGLGNQPQHF.